The 17 T cell receptor beta chains given below trace back to one sample, sequenced in a study of early T cells in non-severe SARS-CoV-2 infection. TCRdb fed the 5' RACE reads into MiXCR, producing one record per CDR3 protein. The sample lists 70,000 to 90,000 distinct CDR3 sequences, about 11% occurring once. The source material was whole blood. The receptor source for this set is an adult who was a healthcare worker with PCR-confirmed SARS-CoV-2 infection or an uninfected control (not recorded which).

The chain links TRBV6-1 to TRBJ1-3, with D maybe TRBD1 (5 bases). This CDR3 is built from 15 residues. Trimming removed 4 bases at V and 3 bases at J, with 13 bases between. The germline V gene encodes CDR1 MNHNS and CDR2 SASEGT. In DNA form, the CDR3 reads TGTGCCAGCAGTGGAAGGATGGGGGATGGAAACACCATATATTTT. Translation gives CASSGRMGDGNTIYF.

This clonotype was seen more than once but under ten times. V and J are TRBV11-2 and TRBJ1-2, with a possible D match to TRBD1 (6 bases). In germline, CDR1 is SGHAT, CDR2 FQNNGV. Trimming removed 5 bases from V and 7 bases from J, with 11 bases in between. The CDR3 extends over 12 amino acids. The CDR3 reads CASSTGGSGYTF. The CDR3 region has the DNA TGTGCCAGCAGCACTGGGGGCAGTGGCTACACCTTC.

A word on this clonotype: With a much larger clone just one base away, this may be a read error. The chain has TRBV20-1 and TRBJ2-3; 10 bases match TRBD1. Germline CDR1 reads DFQATT; CDR2 reads SNEGSKA (reference sequence). V was pared by 8 bases and J by 5 bases, with 7 bases of the junction left unmatched. The CDR3 is 13 residues long. The CDR3 DNA sequence: TGCAGTTCGCGGGGACAGGGGATAGATACGCAGTATTTT. Protein product: CSSRGQGIDTQYF.

The table lists this clonotype with a few counts. This sequence joins TRBV9 and TRBJ1-1; unclear D gene. The CDR3 is 16 amino acids. The V end lost 4 bases, the J end lost 1 base, and 17 bases lay between the germline ends. Germline CDR1 and CDR2: SGDLS and YYNGEE. CDR3 nucleotide sequence: TGTGCCAGCAGCAACAAGGCGGGGATGGGGAACACTGAAGCTTTCTTT. This codes for CASSNKAGMGNTEAFF.

This clonotype was counted ten times or more. This rearrangement joins TRBV18 to TRBJ1-1; D is uncertain. Looked up from germline, CDR1 is KGHSH and CDR2 is LQKENI. The CDR3 length is 13 residues. V lost 2 bases and J 1 base, leaving 5 bases between the germline ends. In DNA, the CDR3 is TGTGCCAGCTCACCATACCAGAACACTGAAGCTTTCTTT. It is translated as CASSPYQNTEAFF.

This clonotype has only a few counts. This chain connects TRBV5-4 to TRBJ2-7; 9 bases align to TRBD1. The germline V gene has CDR1 SGHNT and CDR2 YYREEE (reference sequence). The CDR3 runs 15 residues. Unmatched junction bases numbered 7, after V lost 3 bases and J lost 3 bases. CDR3 region: CASSWGTGSHYEQYF. The DNA of the CDR3 is TGTGCCAGCAGCTGGGGGACAGGGTCTCACTACGAGCAGTACTTC.

The sample holds many counts of this clonotype. The chain links TRBV7-9 to TRBJ2-7; 7 nucleotides align to TRBD2. V dropped 5 bases and J dropped 4; count of bases not matched to a gene: 5. This CDR3 is built from 13 residues. The V gene's germline CDR1 is SEHNR and CDR2 FQNEAQ (reference sequence). CDR3 region: CASSQFGGYEQYF. CDR3 nucleotide sequence: TGTGCCAGCAGCCAATTCGGGGGGTACGAGCAGTACTTC.

This rearrangement joins TRBV11-2 to TRBJ2-7; 9 bases align to TRBD1. With 6 bases clipped from V and 2 bases from J, the junction kept 5 bases outside the gene matches. Germline CDR1 reads SGHAT; CDR2 reads FQNNGV. The CDR3 runs to 14 residues. CDR3 in DNA: TGTGCCAGCAGTCGGACAGGGGACCCCTACGAGCAGTACTTC. It translates to CASSRTGDPYEQYF. The full variable domain, completed using reference TRBV11-2 and TRBJ2-7, is EAGVAQSPRYKIIEKRQSVAFWCNPISGHATLYWYQQILGQGPKLLIQFQNNGVVDDSQLPKDRFSAERLKGVDSTLKIQPAKLEDSAVYLCASSRTGDPYEQYFGPGTRLTVT.

This clonotype was detected a few times. The chain joins TRBV12-3 or TRBV12-4 to TRBJ2-7, with D unresolved. V lost 10 bases, J lost 1 base, and 8 bases lay in between. This CDR3 spans 11 amino acids. The CDR3 DNA is TGTGCCACGTCCATATCCTACGAGCAGTACTTC. Encoded protein: CATSISYEQYF.

The DNA of the CDR3 is TGTGCCAGCAGCCCTACCACAGGGGGCAATGAGCAGTTCTTC. This translates into CASSPTTGGNEQFF. The chain recombines TRBV11-3 with TRBJ2-1, with 8 positions matching TRBD1. The germline V gene encodes CDR1 SGHNT and CDR2 YENEEA. Losses at the gene ends were 5 bases for V and 6 bases for J; bases not matched to a gene: 6. The CDR3 runs to 14 residues.

This clonotype was detected only a few times. The chain uses TRBV29-1 and TRBJ2-4, with TRBD2 as a possible D gene (6 bases). The length of the CDR3 is 12 residues. Trimming shortened V by 6 bases and J by 9 bases, and 15 bases separated the two germline ends. The germline V gene encodes CDR1 SQVTM and CDR2 ANQGSEA. CDR3: CSVVRRGGIQYF. The CDR3 DNA is TGCAGCGTCGTGAGAAGGGGAGGCATTCAGTACTTC.

This clonotype came up once. J is TRBJ1-6 and V is TRBV12-3 or TRBV12-4; 9 positions agree with TRBD1. CDR3 length: 14 amino acids. The J segment lost 7 bases and the V segment lost 6 bases, leaving 4 bases of the junction unmatched. Written as DNA, the CDR3 is TGTGCCAGCAGCTCCGGGACAGGGAATTCACCCCTCCACTTT. The encoded protein is CASSSGTGNSPLHF.

This clonotype was observed a few times. In nucleotides, the CDR3 is TGTGCCAGCAGCCTTAGACCAGGGCCATACGAGCAGTACTTC. It is translated as CASSLRPGPYEQYF. This sequence joins TRBV14 and TRBJ2-7, with D possibly being TRBD1 (5 bases). V shed 4 bases and J shed 4 bases, with 14 bases lying between them. CDR3 size: 14 residues. Per germline, CDR1 SGHDN and CDR2 FVKESK.

This clonotype was seen only a few times. V and J are TRBV10-3 and TRBJ2-2, with unresolved D. The CDR3 extends over 12 amino acids. The germline V and J ends were trimmed by 2 bases and 4 bases, with 2 bases remaining between them. Germline-derived CDR1 and CDR2 are ENHRY and SYGVKD. As DNA, the CDR3 is TGTGCCATCAGTGAGGGCACCGGGGAGCTGTTTTTT. This sequence encodes CAISEGTGELFF.

This rearrangement joins TRBV25-1 to TRBJ2-7; D uncertain. The CDR3 runs to 10 residues. Per germline, CDR1 MGHDK and CDR2 SYGVNS. Trimming took off 4 bases at V and 6 bases at J, with 4 bases between the two ends. DNA of the CDR3: TGTGCCAGCAGTGGAGCCGAGCAGTACTTC. This codes for CASSGAEQYF.

Only a few counts were recorded for this clonotype. This chain uses TRBV10-1 with TRBJ1-5; no clear D. The germline gives CDR1 WNHNN, CDR2 SYGVQD (reference sequence). This CDR3 comprises 13 residues. V was shortened by 6 bases and J by 5 bases, with 11 bases between the two germline ends. The DNA of the CDR3 is TGCGCCAGCAGCGACACGCTCGATCAGCCCCAGCATTTT. Residues: CASSDTLDQPQHF.

This clonotype was found many times. The CDR3 bases are TGTGCCAGCTCACCCTCGACACCGAAAACCTACAATGAGCAGTTCTTC. This translates into CASSPSTPKTYNEQFF. This chain joins TRBV18 and TRBJ2-1; D call uncertain. The CDR3 is made up of 16 amino acids. In germline, CDR1 is KGHSH, CDR2 LQKENI. Trimming took off 3 bases at V and 2 bases at J, with 14 bases between the two ends.